The clone carrying this TCR beta chain was recorded many times. The data belong to a study of T cell repertoires in cytomegalovirus infection. Background on the study: Public TCR beta signatures were indicative of both CMV infection and a matching HLA type.

V was clipped by 4 bases and J by 5 bases; unmatched bases: 6. Germline CDR1 and CDR2: SGHTA and FQGNSA. There are 14 residues in the CDR3. TCRdb independently ran MiXCR on the reads; one entry per CDR3 protein. This table holds around 350,000 distinct CDR3 sequences, roughly 20% found once. The sequencing sample was made of PBMCs. This chain links TRBV7-2 with TRBJ2-5; 8 bases align to TRBD1. The clonotype was recovered from a human donor in good health (CMV status not recorded). Some clones in this sample may be carry-over from other donors' samples. The CDR3 loop reads CASSSLDRAETQYF. CDR3 coding DNA: TGTGCCAGCAGCTCGTTGGACAGGGCGGAGACCCAGTACTTC.